The rows below give T cell receptor beta chains drawn from one sample of a study of blood T cell repertoires in COVID-19. TCRdb's table, derived via immunoSEQ multiplex PCR, lists solely in-frame clones and lacks some. Here the sample spans under 200,000 clones, around nine tenths being singletons. The sequenced material came from peripheral blood. The receptors were sampled from a man in his 60s with active or convalescent COVID-19. The CDR3 runs from the conserved cysteine through the conserved F or W. A D gene is named only where the DNA matches it firmly. A row's size may be missing; if present it is once, few, many or a size class.

once	TRBV19	TRBJ2-6	TRBD2	TGTGCCAGTAGTGCGGGACTAGCGAGCGGGGCCAACGTCCTGACTTTC	CASSAGLASGANVLTF
.	TRBV5-1	TRBJ1-1	.	TGCGCCAGCAGCTTGGTGGGAGGGAGTGATACTGAAGCTTTCTTT	CASSLVGGSDTEAFF
.	TRBV2	TRBJ1-5	.	TGTGCCAGCAGTTCTAATGCAAATCAGCCCCAGCATTTT	CASSSNANQPQHF
.	TRBV27	TRBJ1-4	.	TGTGCCAGCGGCGGGTCGCGGGGAACTAATGAAAAACTGTTTTTT	CASGGSRGTNEKLFF
few	TRBV11-2	TRBJ2-7	TRBD2	TGTGCCAGCAGCTTAGTGGAGCGGGGGGCGGGGGAGCAGTACTTC	CASSLVERGAGEQYF
.	TRBV27	TRBJ2-1	.	TGTGCCAGCAGCCGACTCCCGCCCTACAATGAGCAGTTCTTC	CASSRLPPYNEQFF
.	TRBV7-6	TRBJ2-7	TRBD2	TGTGCCAGCAGCCCAACTAGCGGGGGTTTCGAGCAGTACTTC	CASSPTSGGFEQYF
.	TRBV18	TRBJ1-2	.	TGTGCCAGCTCACTCACTGGGACTCGGGATGGCTACACCTTC	CASSLTGTRDGYTF
.	TRBV11-1	TRBJ2-7	.	TGTGCCAGCAGCTTAGCCCTTGTGTCCTACGAGCAGTACTTC	CASSLALVSYEQYF
.	TRBV9	TRBJ2-7	.	TGTGCCAGCAGCGTAGACGGTAGATCCTACGAGCAGTACTTC	CASSVDGRSYEQYF
.	TRBV5-1	TRBJ2-1	.	TGCGCCAGCAGCCCCCCGGACAGTAACAATGAGCAGTTCTTC	CASSPPDSNNEQFF
once	TRBV5-8	TRBJ1-1	TRBD1	TGTGCCAGCAGCTGGACAGGGGGAAAGGGCACTGAAGCTTTCTTT	CASSWTGGKGTEAFF
.	TRBV15	TRBJ1-1	.	TGTGCCACCAGCAGGGGGGCGGGGGGTGACACTGAAGCTTTCTTT	CATSRGAGGDTEAFF
few	TRBV2	TRBJ1-5	.	TGTGCCAGCTCAGTACAGGGATCAGTTCAGCCCCAGCATTTT	CASSVQGSVQPQHF
.	TRBV2	TRBJ2-1	.	TGTGCCAGCAGTCCCAGGAATGAGCAGTTCTTC	CASSPRNEQFF
few	TRBV9	TRBJ2-7	TRBD1	TGTGCCAGCAGCGTCGGGACAGTGACCGCCGAGCAGTACTTC	CASSVGTVTAEQYF
.	TRBV18	TRBJ2-7	TRBD2	TGTGCCAGCTCACCAGTAGCGGGGGAAAGCTACGAGCAGTACTTC	CASSPVAGESYEQYF
once	TRBV27	TRBJ1-5	.	TGTGCCAGCAGTTTATCGTATGGTGGCCATCGTAGCAATCAGCCCCAGCATTTT	CASSLSYGGHRSNQPQHF
.	TRBV18	TRBJ1-6	TRBD1	TGTGCCAGCTCGGCCGACAGGGGCGGGAATTCACCCCTCCACTTT	CASSADRGGNSPLHF
few	TRBV27	TRBJ1-2	.	TGTGCCAGCAGTTTATCTAGGCAGGGGACCTATGGCTACACCTTC	CASSLSRQGTYGYTF
.	TRBV6-5	TRBJ2-3	.	TGTGCCAGCAGTTACGATCGGGATAGGATCACGCAGTATTTT	CASSYDRDRITQYF
.	TRBV5-5	TRBJ1-1	TRBD1	TGTGCCAGCAGCACCGGGACAGGGGACACTGAAGCTTTCTTT	CASSTGTGDTEAFF
.	TRBV27	TRBJ1-5	.	TGTGCCAGCAGTTTAGAGGGTTCCAGCAATCAGCCCCAGCATTTT	CASSLEGSSNQPQHF
.	TRBV6-5	TRBJ1-5	.	TGTGCCAGCATCGAAGGGGTTTATGGGAATCAGCCCCAGCATTTT	CASIEGVYGNQPQHF
.	TRBV5-6	TRBJ1-3	.	TGTGCCAGCAGCTTGAACCGGGACACTAACTCTGGAAACACCATATATTTT	CASSLNRDTNSGNTIYF
few	TRBV11-3	TRBJ2-7	TRBD1	TGTGCCAGCAGCTTGGGGACAGCTCCCTACGAGCAGTACTTC	CASSLGTAPYEQYF
.	TRBV9	TRBJ2-5	.	TGTGCCAGCAGCGCACCGGGCGGGGCAGAGACCCAGTACTTC	CASSAPGGAETQYF
.	TRBV5-5	TRBJ1-1	.	TGTGCCAGCAGTTCCAAGGGGGTTACTGAAGCTTTCTTT	CASSSKGVTEAFF